These T cell receptor beta chains were read from a single sample in a study of blood T cell repertoires in COVID-19. The method was immunoSEQ multiplex PCR; TCRdb's version includes in-frame clones alone and lacks a portion of them. This sample yields roughly 200,000 clones, of which approximately 87% are seen a single time; over 3% belongs to the top ten. Sample: PBMCs or T cells enriched from blood (not recorded which). The receptors originated from a woman aged 45 to 65 in a cohort exposed to, infected with or recovered from COVID-19 (not recorded which). Each CDR3 is given with its conserved first and last residue.

j_call: TRBJ2-5; v_call: TRBV4-1; cdr3_length: 17; cdr3_aa: CASSHWTSGGRQETQYF
j_call: TRBJ2-1; v_call: TRBV4-2; cdr3_length: 17; cdr3_aa: CASSHKDASGGGNEQFF
j_call: TRBJ1-2; v_call: TRBV3-1/TRBV3-2; cdr3_length: 12; cdr3_aa: CASSQLNSGYTF
j_call: TRBJ2-2; v_call: TRBV5-5; cdr3_length: 12; cdr3_aa: CASSRYTGELFF
j_call: TRBJ2-7; v_call: TRBV18; cdr3_length: 18; cdr3_aa: CASSPQGTGVSLTYEQYF
j_call: TRBJ2-1; v_call: TRBV2; cdr3_length: 15; cdr3_aa: CASSLGQARNNEQFF
j_call: TRBJ2-7; v_call: TRBV7-2; cdr3_length: 12; cdr3_aa: CASSWGPYEQYF
j_call: TRBJ2-5; v_call: TRBV5-1; cdr3_length: 14; cdr3_aa: CASSLQGFQETQYF
j_call: TRBJ1-2; v_call: TRBV28; cdr3_length: 13; cdr3_aa: CASSGGANYGYTF
j_call: TRBJ1-1; v_call: TRBV7-3; cdr3_length: 15; cdr3_aa: CASSLSTGVITEAFF
j_call: TRBJ1-3; v_call: TRBV7-9; cdr3_length: 16; cdr3_aa: CASSLLPQGPGNTIYF
j_call: TRBJ2-7; v_call: TRBV27; cdr3_length: 15; cdr3_aa: CASSQRTGGTYEQYF
j_call: TRBJ1-2; v_call: TRBV28; cdr3_length: 14; cdr3_aa: CASRIPRGVRGYTF
j_call: TRBJ2-5; v_call: TRBV3-1/TRBV3-2; cdr3_length: 14; cdr3_aa: CASSPNRPQETQYF
j_call: TRBJ1-6; v_call: TRBV19; cdr3_length: 15; cdr3_aa: CASSMGLIYNSPLHF
j_call: TRBJ1-1; v_call: TRBV5-1; cdr3_length: 14; cdr3_aa: CASSLTGGDTEAFF
j_call: TRBJ2-2; v_call: TRBV6-4; cdr3_length: 14; cdr3_aa: CASRKGMNTGELFF
j_call: TRBJ1-2; v_call: TRBV29-1; cdr3_length: 13; cdr3_aa: CSARTGPWGGYTF
j_call: TRBJ1-2; v_call: TRBV2; cdr3_length: 15; cdr3_aa: CASSEKSQGNYGYTF
j_call: TRBJ2-7; v_call: TRBV5-1; cdr3_length: 13; cdr3_aa: CASSKGQGYEQYF
j_call: TRBJ2-2; v_call: TRBV11-3; cdr3_length: 14; cdr3_aa: CASSPQGATGELFF
j_call: TRBJ2-3; v_call: TRBV5-1; cdr3_length: 14; cdr3_aa: CASSPPTSTDTQYF
j_call: TRBJ1-1; v_call: TRBV4-1; cdr3_length: 16; cdr3_aa: CASSQHQGLGYTEAFF
j_call: TRBJ2-2; v_call: TRBV27; cdr3_length: 14; cdr3_aa: CASSSGQNTGELFF
j_call: TRBJ1-2; v_call: TRBV4-2; cdr3_length: 16; cdr3_aa: CASTWGWDRGYYGYTF
j_call: TRBJ1-5; v_call: TRBV19; cdr3_length: 15; cdr3_aa: CASSGAARNGQPQHF
j_call: TRBJ1-2; v_call: TRBV7-3; cdr3_length: 13; cdr3_aa: CASSPDWGYGYTF
j_call: TRBJ2-1; v_call: TRBV7-3; cdr3_length: 14; cdr3_aa: CASSPRRGQNEQFF
j_call: TRBJ1-1; v_call: TRBV14; cdr3_length: 14; cdr3_aa: CASSLVQGNTEAFF
j_call: TRBJ2-3; v_call: TRBV6-2/TRBV6-3; cdr3_length: 13; cdr3_aa: CASSQTLLAVEYF
j_call: TRBJ2-2; v_call: TRBV6-5; cdr3_length: 16; cdr3_aa: CASSYMVRANTGELFF
j_call: TRBJ2-5; v_call: TRBV29-1; cdr3_length: 13; cdr3_aa: CSVGGGAQETQYF
j_call: TRBJ1-4; v_call: TRBV7-9; cdr3_length: 16; cdr3_aa: CASSSNRAGTNEKLFF
j_call: TRBJ2-5; v_call: TRBV7-3; cdr3_length: 16; cdr3_aa: CASSLKGQGAWETQYF
j_call: TRBJ2-2; v_call: TRBV3-1/TRBV3-2; cdr3_length: 16; cdr3_aa: CASSHTGTSGTGELFF
j_call: TRBJ1-6; v_call: TRBV2; cdr3_length: 15; cdr3_aa: CASSGIGTAYSPLHF
j_call: TRBJ2-2; v_call: TRBV11-2; cdr3_length: 15; cdr3_aa: CASSFITGGWRELFF
j_call: TRBJ2-7; v_call: TRBV4-3; cdr3_length: 15; cdr3_aa: CASSQDDRGLYEQYF
j_call: TRBJ2-4; v_call: TRBV6-1; cdr3_length: 16; cdr3_aa: CASSGLGGGPKNIQYF
j_call: TRBJ2-7; v_call: TRBV21-1; cdr3_length: 13; cdr3_aa: CATGDRDSYEQYF
j_call: TRBJ1-6; v_call: TRBV2; cdr3_length: 14; cdr3_aa: CASRADRAGSPLHF
j_call: TRBJ2-1; v_call: TRBV6-2/TRBV6-3; cdr3_length: 19; cdr3_aa: CASSFPPGTSGAHDNEQFF
j_call: TRBJ2-1; v_call: TRBV11-2; cdr3_length: 15; cdr3_aa: CASSKRTGGDNEQFF
j_call: TRBJ1-5; v_call: TRBV27; cdr3_length: 15; cdr3_aa: CASSMRPGGNQPQHF
j_call: TRBJ2-3; v_call: TRBV4-1; cdr3_length: 16; cdr3_aa: CASSSPDAGAEDTQYF
j_call: TRBJ1-2; v_call: TRBV19; cdr3_length: 13; cdr3_aa: CASSKGQLRGYTF
j_call: TRBJ2-1; v_call: TRBV11-3; cdr3_length: 14; cdr3_aa: CASSLDGSQIEQFF
j_call: TRBJ1-3; v_call: TRBV5-1; cdr3_length: 15; cdr3_aa: CASSFTTGVGNTIYF
j_call: TRBJ1-6; v_call: TRBV4-3; cdr3_length: 15; cdr3_aa: CASSQDLTDNSPLHF
j_call: TRBJ2-5; v_call: TRBV13; cdr3_length: 14; cdr3_aa: CASSHRTVQETQYF